The clone carrying this TCR beta chain has a single count. What it binds is not known. The sample originates from a study of cytomegalovirus exposure and HLA in healthy donors. Overall study context: T cells numbering 150 million to 200 million yielded approximately 100 million unique TCR beta sequences in an earlier analysis.

The PCR ran on 60 Vbeta and 13 Jbeta primers. Assay: immunoSEQ multiplex PCR; the TCRdb copy retains only in-frame clones and omits some. This sample carries about 120,000 clones, roughly 9% of them seen once, and the ten largest clones take approximately 3%. The study's findings and limits: The authors reported that TCR beta sequences could predict HLA-A and HLA-B alleles. These predictions were accurate for most subjects in the first cohort. With DRB1 most and HLA-C fewest, TCR association rates differed between HLA loci in a later analysis.

The study sampled nominally healthy donors, though unrecorded immune exposures were likely. J gave up 7 bases and V 3 bases, and 16 bases lay outside the gene matches. This CDR3 is built from 18 residues. From germline, CDR1 is SGHTA and CDR2 FQGNSA. This clonotype was sampled from a man aged 25 to 40 in good health and CMV-seronegative. V usage is TRBV7-2 and J usage is TRBJ2-1, with TRBD2 matching over 9 bases. The sequenced sample was PBMCs. Written as DNA, the CDR3 is TGTGCCAGCAGCTTCGGCACTAGCGGGTACCCCCGACGAAATGAGCAGTTCTTC. This gives the protein CASSFGTSGYPRRNEQFF.